These T cell receptor beta chains were read from a single sample in a study of cytomegalovirus exposure and HLA in healthy donors. The method was immunoSEQ multiplex PCR; TCRdb's version includes in-frame clones alone and lacks a portion of them. The data contain 100,000 to 150,000 clones, roughly 80% of them singletons. The source material was PBMCs. Receptors originate from a man younger than 40 in good health and CMV-seronegative. Each CDR3 is given with its conserved first and last residue. D genes are given only for firm matches. Expanded clones are given a class, and other clones once, few, many or no size at all.

j_call: TRBJ1-2
d_call: NA
clone_size: NA
v_call: TRBV5-4
cdr3_nt: TGTGCCACCTCTCCCCCCAGGGTCGTGTCTGGCTACACCTTC
cdr3_aa: CATSPPRVVSGYTF

j_call: TRBJ2-2
d_call: TRBD1
clone_size: few
v_call: TRBV19
cdr3_nt: TGTGCCACTAGACAGGGTCTAACCGGGGAGCTGTTTTTT
cdr3_aa: CATRQGLTGELFF

j_call: TRBJ2-3
d_call: NA
clone_size: NA
v_call: TRBV25-1
cdr3_nt: TGTGCCAGCAGTAACCGGGTTCTCCGCACAGATACGCAGTATTTT
cdr3_aa: CASSNRVLRTDTQYF

j_call: TRBJ2-3
d_call: NA
clone_size: NA
v_call: TRBV9
cdr3_nt: TGTGCCAGCAGCGGAGGGACACGAAGCACAGATACGCAGTATTTT
cdr3_aa: CASSGGTRSTDTQYF

j_call: TRBJ2-7
d_call: NA
clone_size: NA
v_call: TRBV7-8
cdr3_nt: TGTGCCAGCAGCTTAGATGTCGCTTCTTACGGCGAGCAGTACTTC
cdr3_aa: CASSLDVASYGEQYF

j_call: TRBJ1-4
d_call: NA
clone_size: NA
v_call: TRBV7-9
cdr3_nt: TGTGCCAGCAGCTTAGGACGCCTAGGCCCCCTTAATGAAAAACTGTTTTTT
cdr3_aa: CASSLGRLGPLNEKLFF

j_call: TRBJ2-1
d_call: TRBD1
clone_size: NA
v_call: TRBV7-9
cdr3_nt: TGTGCCAGCAGGACTCAGAACAGGGGGAAAATTGACAATGAGCAGTTCTTC
cdr3_aa: CASRTQNRGKIDNEQFF

j_call: TRBJ1-5
d_call: TRBD1
clone_size: NA
v_call: TRBV19
cdr3_nt: TGTGCCAGTAGTATAGGCCCTCAGGGGGTTTCGCCCCAGCATTTT
cdr3_aa: CASSIGPQGVSPQHF

j_call: TRBJ2-5
d_call: NA
clone_size: NA
v_call: TRBV9
cdr3_nt: TGTGCCAGCAGCGTAGCATGGGCAGGCGAAGAGACCCAGTACTTC
cdr3_aa: CASSVAWAGEETQYF

j_call: TRBJ1-1
d_call: NA
clone_size: NA
v_call: TRBV6-5
cdr3_nt: TGTGCCAGCATTTCCGGGCCCGGAGGAGCTTTCTTT
cdr3_aa: CASISGPGGAFF

j_call: TRBJ2-5
d_call: TRBD2
clone_size: NA
v_call: TRBV5-1
cdr3_nt: TGCGCCAGCAGCTTACAGACAGCCGGGGGGGAGACCCAGTACTTC
cdr3_aa: CASSLQTAGGETQYF

j_call: TRBJ1-1
d_call: NA
clone_size: few
v_call: TRBV6-5
cdr3_nt: TGTGCCAGCAAACCAGGGAAGAACACTGAAGCTTTCTTT
cdr3_aa: CASKPGKNTEAFF

j_call: TRBJ2-2
d_call: NA
clone_size: NA
v_call: TRBV21-1
cdr3_nt: TGTGCCAGCAGCAATGAACATTCGAACACCGGGGAGCTGTTTTTT
cdr3_aa: CASSNEHSNTGELFF

j_call: TRBJ2-1
d_call: TRBD2
clone_size: few
v_call: TRBV2
cdr3_nt: TGTGCCAGCAGTGACGCTAGCGGGTCATACAATGAGCAGTTCTTC
cdr3_aa: CASSDASGSYNEQFF

j_call: TRBJ2-3
d_call: NA
clone_size: NA
v_call: TRBV18
cdr3_nt: TGTGCCAGCTCACCACCTAGCGTTGGCACAGATACGCAGTATTTT
cdr3_aa: CASSPPSVGTDTQYF

j_call: TRBJ1-2
d_call: NA
clone_size: NA
v_call: TRBV2
cdr3_nt: TGTGCCAGCAGAGGGGGGGTGATAGCTAACTATGGCTACACCTTC
cdr3_aa: CASRGGVIANYGYTF

j_call: TRBJ2-2
d_call: TRBD2
clone_size: NA
v_call: TRBV5-1
cdr3_nt: TGCGCCAGCAGCCCAGCGGGGACGAACACCGGGGAGCTGTTTTTT
cdr3_aa: CASSPAGTNTGELFF

j_call: TRBJ1-5
d_call: TRBD1
clone_size: NA
v_call: TRBV2
cdr3_nt: TGTGCCAGCAGTGCGCCACAGGGGTGGAATCAGCCCCAGCATTTT
cdr3_aa: CASSAPQGWNQPQHF

j_call: TRBJ1-4
d_call: NA
clone_size: NA
v_call: TRBV6-1
cdr3_nt: TGTGCCAGCAGGGGATCGGGGGGGCGAGGTGAAAAACTGTTTTTT
cdr3_aa: CASRGSGGRGEKLFF

j_call: TRBJ1-4
d_call: NA
clone_size: NA
v_call: TRBV6-6
cdr3_nt: TGTGCCAGCAGTTACCGACTAGAAGCTAATGAAAAACTGTTTTTT
cdr3_aa: CASSYRLEANEKLFF

j_call: TRBJ1-5
d_call: NA
clone_size: NA
v_call: TRBV5-1
cdr3_nt: TGCGCCAGCAGCCCCATGGGCCAGGTTAATCAGCCCCAGCATTTT
cdr3_aa: CASSPMGQVNQPQHF

j_call: TRBJ1-1
d_call: NA
clone_size: NA
v_call: TRBV30
cdr3_nt: TGTGCCTGGAGCCCACAGGTATTAGCTGAAGCTTTCTTT
cdr3_aa: CAWSPQVLAEAFF

j_call: TRBJ2-1
d_call: NA
clone_size: NA
v_call: TRBV9
cdr3_nt: TGTGCCAGCAGCGTAGCGGGCTCCTACAATGAGCAGTTCTTC
cdr3_aa: CASSVAGSYNEQFF

j_call: TRBJ1-4
d_call: NA
clone_size: once
v_call: TRBV19
cdr3_nt: TGTGCCAGTCTGTCAGGGGCAACTAATGAAAAACTGTTTTTT
cdr3_aa: CASLSGATNEKLFF

j_call: TRBJ2-5
d_call: TRBD1
clone_size: NA
v_call: TRBV11-2
cdr3_nt: TGTGCCAGCAGCTTGACAGGGGAGAGGGAGACCCAGTACTTC
cdr3_aa: CASSLTGERETQYF

j_call: TRBJ1-1
d_call: NA
clone_size: NA
v_call: TRBV30
cdr3_nt: TGTGCCTGGAGTTTTTCCGACAGGAAGAACACTGAAGCTTTCTTT
cdr3_aa: CAWSFSDRKNTEAFF

j_call: TRBJ1-1
d_call: TRBD1
clone_size: few
v_call: TRBV9
cdr3_nt: TGTGCCAGCAGCGCGGGTTCGACAGGGAGTCACACTGAAGCTTTCTTT
cdr3_aa: CASSAGSTGSHTEAFF

j_call: TRBJ1-3
d_call: NA
clone_size: NA
v_call: TRBV7-6
cdr3_nt: TGTGCCAGCAGCTTCGGCGGAGGAAGCTCTGGAAACACCATATATTTT
cdr3_aa: CASSFGGGSSGNTIYF

j_call: TRBJ2-7
d_call: TRBD1
clone_size: once
v_call: TRBV11-2
cdr3_nt: TGTGCCAGCAGCTTACCAGGGGGTGGGGTCGAGCAGTACTTC
cdr3_aa: CASSLPGGGVEQYF

j_call: TRBJ1-5
d_call: NA
clone_size: NA
v_call: TRBV19
cdr3_nt: TGTGCCAGTAAAGACCGCTTGCACAACCGCCGACACAATCAGCCCCAGCATTTT
cdr3_aa: CASKDRLHNRRHNQPQHF

j_call: TRBJ1-4
d_call: NA
clone_size: NA
v_call: TRBV18
cdr3_nt: TGTGCCAGCTCAGCAGGCATTAATGAAAAACTGTTTTTT
cdr3_aa: CASSAGINEKLFF

j_call: TRBJ1-2
d_call: TRBD1
clone_size: NA
v_call: TRBV27
cdr3_nt: TGTGCCAGCAGTTCCCCCGCCGGACAGGGGTTCTATGGCTACACCTTC
cdr3_aa: CASSSPAGQGFYGYTF

j_call: TRBJ2-2
d_call: NA
clone_size: few
v_call: TRBV10-3
cdr3_nt: TGTGCCATCAGTGACTTTCTCACCGGGGAGCTGTTTTTT
cdr3_aa: CAISDFLTGELFF

j_call: TRBJ1-2
d_call: TRBD1
clone_size: NA
v_call: TRBV18
cdr3_nt: TGTGCCAGCTCACCACAACAGGAGGACAGGGGAAAGGGCTACACCTTC
cdr3_aa: CASSPQQEDRGKGYTF

j_call: TRBJ2-1
d_call: TRBD2
clone_size: NA
v_call: TRBV9
cdr3_nt: TGTGCCAGCAGCGTACTAGCGGACTCCTACAATGAGCAGTTCTTC
cdr3_aa: CASSVLADSYNEQFF

j_call: TRBJ2-7
d_call: NA
clone_size: NA
v_call: TRBV7-6
cdr3_nt: TGTGCCAGCAGCTTAGCGCAGTCCTACGAGCAGTACTTC
cdr3_aa: CASSLAQSYEQYF

j_call: TRBJ1-1
d_call: NA
clone_size: NA
v_call: TRBV6-1
cdr3_nt: TGTGCCAGCACCCTGCGGGAGTCCACTGAAGCTTTCTTT
cdr3_aa: CASTLRESTEAFF

j_call: TRBJ2-1
d_call: TRBD1
clone_size: few
v_call: TRBV29-1
cdr3_nt: TGCAGCGTGACAGGGGGGAATGAGCAGTTCTTC
cdr3_aa: CSVTGGNEQFF

j_call: TRBJ1-5
d_call: TRBD1
clone_size: NA
v_call: TRBV28
cdr3_nt: TGTGCCAGCAGTATGTCAGGGGGCTGGGGCAATCAGCCCCAGCATTTT
cdr3_aa: CASSMSGGWGNQPQHF

j_call: TRBJ2-1
d_call: TRBD2
clone_size: NA
v_call: TRBV15
cdr3_nt: TGTGCCACCAGCAGAGATAAAAGCGGGAGGGCCGGCGGTTACAATGAGCAGTTCTTC
cdr3_aa: CATSRDKSGRAGGYNEQFF

j_call: TRBJ1-1
d_call: NA
clone_size: NA
v_call: TRBV19
cdr3_nt: TGTGCCAGTAGGGGCGAGAACACTGAAGCTTTCTTT
cdr3_aa: CASRGENTEAFF

j_call: TRBJ2-1
d_call: NA
clone_size: few
v_call: TRBV27
cdr3_nt: TGTGCCAGCAGTTTATCGAGCACTAGCCGCTACAATGAGCAGTTCTTC
cdr3_aa: CASSLSSTSRYNEQFF

j_call: TRBJ2-3
d_call: NA
clone_size: once
v_call: TRBV9
cdr3_nt: TGTGCCAGCACCCCCCTAGGAGGCACAGATACGCAGTATTTT
cdr3_aa: CASTPLGGTDTQYF

j_call: TRBJ1-1
d_call: NA
clone_size: NA
v_call: TRBV13
cdr3_nt: TGTGCCAGCAGCCCCGAGGCTGGGTACGCTGAAGCTTTCTTT
cdr3_aa: CASSPEAGYAEAFF

j_call: TRBJ2-3
d_call: NA
clone_size: NA
v_call: TRBV6-1
cdr3_nt: TGTGCCAGCAGATTGACATCCAGCACAGATACGCAGTATTTT
cdr3_aa: CASRLTSSTDTQYF

j_call: TRBJ1-2
d_call: TRBD1
clone_size: NA
v_call: TRBV30
cdr3_nt: TGTGCCTGGAGCGCTACAGGGGTTTATGGCTACACCTTC
cdr3_aa: CAWSATGVYGYTF

j_call: TRBJ1-1
d_call: NA
clone_size: NA
v_call: TRBV7-3
cdr3_nt: TGTGCCAGCAGCCTGCAGGGGAACACTGAAGCTTTCTTT
cdr3_aa: CASSLQGNTEAFF

j_call: TRBJ1-5
d_call: TRBD1
clone_size: NA
v_call: TRBV4-2
cdr3_nt: TGTGCCAGCAGCCAAGCACAGGGGGCGGGTCAGCCCCAGCATTTT
cdr3_aa: CASSQAQGAGQPQHF

j_call: TRBJ2-7
d_call: NA
clone_size: once
v_call: TRBV28
cdr3_nt: TGTGCCAGCAGGCCACCGGCTGGACACCCTTACGAGCAGTACTTC
cdr3_aa: CASRPPAGHPYEQYF

j_call: TRBJ2-1
d_call: TRBD2
clone_size: NA
v_call: TRBV2
cdr3_nt: TGTGCCAGCAGTGTTAGCGGGGGCTCCTACAATGAGCAGTTCTTC
cdr3_aa: CASSVSGGSYNEQFF

j_call: TRBJ1-2
d_call: TRBD1
clone_size: NA
v_call: TRBV28
cdr3_nt: TGTGCCAGCAGAGCTACAGGGGGCGTCTATGGCTACACCTTC
cdr3_aa: CASRATGGVYGYTF

j_call: TRBJ2-1
d_call: NA
clone_size: NA
v_call: TRBV6-6
cdr3_nt: TGTGCCAGCAGTTACGAGTCTAGCAACAATGAGCAGTTCTTC
cdr3_aa: CASSYESSNNEQFF